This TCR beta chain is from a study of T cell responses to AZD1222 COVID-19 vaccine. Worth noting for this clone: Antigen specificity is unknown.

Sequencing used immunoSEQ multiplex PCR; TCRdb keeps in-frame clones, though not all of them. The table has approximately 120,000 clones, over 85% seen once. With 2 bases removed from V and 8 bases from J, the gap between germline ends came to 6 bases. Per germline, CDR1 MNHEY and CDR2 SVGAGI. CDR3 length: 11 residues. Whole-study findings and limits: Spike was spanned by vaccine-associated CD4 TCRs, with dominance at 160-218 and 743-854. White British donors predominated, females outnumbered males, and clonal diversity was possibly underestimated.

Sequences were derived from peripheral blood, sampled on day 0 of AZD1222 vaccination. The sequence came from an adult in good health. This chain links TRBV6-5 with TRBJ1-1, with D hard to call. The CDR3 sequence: CASSYTFEAFF. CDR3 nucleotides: TGTGCCAGCAGTTACACATTCGAAGCTTTCTTT.